This T cell receptor (beta chain) was recorded in a study of blood T cell repertoires in COVID-19 (TCRdb year 2020). General notes on the study: Samples covering the acute and convalescent phases of COVID-19 were provided by collaborators in the United States, Italy and Spain. The prospective study material was composed of cDNA or gDNA derived from T cells, B-cell-depleted T cells, or PBMCs. Deeply sampled blood TCRbeta repertoires from subjects exposed to, actively infected with, or recovered from COVID-19 were included in the dataset. The repertoires were made available in a free public database intended to serve as a resource for research on the immune response to SARS-CoV-2. Samples came from the ongoing ImmuneRACE study (first 160 participants) plus 1,254 subjects from 6 global collaborators. Nearly every sample came with metadata listing a de-identified subject ID, COVID-19 status, age in years and sex. HLA class I and class II types, where available, came from metadata supplied by the sample provider rather than from assay-based typing. General findings and caveats noted by the study authors: How much clinical and demographic metadata was included differed by source and by participant, and the metadata was provided uncurated.

About this clone itself: This clone's antigen is unknown. Base qualities are not recorded, but no much larger clone differs from it by a single base.

The immunoSEQ Assay, a bias-controlled multiplex PCR, was used to amplify TCRbeta CDR3 regions from genomic DNA. The original pipeline was this. Nucleated cell counts per sample were estimated from amplification of reference gene primers within the assay. To quantify the absolute abundance of each unique TCRbeta CDR3 rearrangement, sequence reads were collapsed and filtered. For each sample, productive Simpson clonality was calculated as the square root of Simpson's diversity index across productive rearrangements. TCRdb took this table from immuneACCESS and kept in-frame rearrangements with V and J called. Such tables lack part of the clones; where checked against another copy, unresolved V genes explain under half of the gap, and the rest is unexplained. The DNA gave D and trimming, while V, J and clone size come from that table. In all, the sample holds about 58,000 clones, and 84% of those were seen once. The ten largest clones take up about 9.1% of the sample.

One collaborating source in Seattle enrolled patients while the patients were actively infected and followed the patients over time throughout the course of disease. The collaborating institutions used their own protocols to collect whole blood in K2EDTA tubes. Collaborator samples were shipped for TCRbeta analysis as frozen whole blood, isolated PBMCs, or DNA extracted from either sample type. The germline V gene (reference sequence) provides CDR1 LGHDT and CDR2 YNNKEL. The CDR3 sequence holds 14 residues, the cysteine and phenylalanine included. Just the 42-base CDR3 DNA is kept, in frame starting at base 1. At the junction V is shortened by 0 bases and J by 3 bases, with 8 bases in between.

The sample was peripheral blood. The TCR originated in a man aged 80 or over with COVID-19, enrolled during active disease. This chain joins TRBV3-1 (or the pseudogene TRBV3-2) to TRBJ2-5; the D gene is perhaps TRBD2, from 5 matching bases. At the DNA level, the sequence is TGTGCCAGCAGCCAAGACCCACTAGAAGAGACCCAGTACTTC. It specifies CASSQDPLEETQYF.